The present T cell receptor (beta chain) was sequenced within a study of early T cells in non-severe SARS-CoV-2 infection. The protocol attached unique molecular identifiers to individual cDNA molecules. TCRdb fed the 5' RACE reads into MiXCR, producing one record per CDR3 protein. This sample has tens of thousands of distinct CDR3 sequences, with over 5% found just once. This clonotype turned up a few times. V was trimmed by 5 bases and J by 2 bases, leaving 13 bases between them. Per germline, CDR1 SGHRS and CDR2 YFSETQ. This CDR3 region has 14 residues. Material: whole blood. The receptor was derived from an adult who was a healthcare worker with PCR-confirmed SARS-CoV-2 infection or an uninfected control (not recorded which). V is TRBV5-1 and J is TRBJ2-5; D is possibly TRBD2 (6 bases). CDR3 coding DNA: TGCGCCAGCAGTGCGACTAGTCGACAAGAGACCCAGTACTTC. Its protein product is CASSATSRQETQYF.